Listed here are 12 T cell receptor beta chains from one sample, sequenced in a study of shared clonotypes between healthy human individuals. Using immunoSEQ multiplex PCR, the repertoire was profiled, and TCRdb retains in-frame clones only, with some absent. The data hold over a million clones, with approximately 97% observed a single time. Sequenced input: naive CD4+ T cells sorted from blood. Subset: CD45RA+ positively selected. These receptors came from a man aged 25 to 45 in good health.

With regard to this clone: Other DNA sequences in the sample encode the same CDR3. The chain carries TRBV5-1 and TRBJ1-1; 7 bases fit TRBD1. With 4 bases clipped from V and 5 bases from J, the junction kept 8 bases outside the gene matches. CDR1 is SGHRS and CDR2 is YFSETQ in the germline V gene. The CDR3 has 14 residues. The CDR3 nucleotides read TGCGCCAGCAGCCTATCGACAGGGAATACTGAAGCTTTCTTT. Translation: CASSLSTGNTEAFF.

This chain links TRBV19 with TRBJ2-2; D gene unclear. Germline lookup yields CDR1 LNHDA and CDR2 SQIVND (reference sequence). V was pared by 1 base and J by 4 bases, with 10 bases between. There are 15 residues in the CDR3. The CDR3 loop reads CASSIVLAVTGELFF. CDR3 DNA: TGTGCCAGTAGTATAGTGTTGGCTGTCACCGGGGAGCTGTTTTTT.

This chain uses TRBV14 with TRBJ1-2; D not certain. The CDR3 totals 13 residues. Germline V gene data show CDR1 as SGHDN and CDR2 as FVKESK. Deletions cut 1 base from V and 8 bases from J, with 11 bases between. The DNA for the CDR3 is TGTGCCAGCAGCCAAGGTTCAGTACTAGGCTACACCTTC. This translates into CASSQGSVLGYTF. Filled out from reference TRBV14 and TRBJ1-2, the complete variable domain reads EAGVTQFPSHSVIEKGQTVTLRCDPISGHDNLYWYRRVMGKEIKFLLHFVKESKQDESGMPNNRFLAERTGGTYSTLKVQPAELEDSGVYFCASSQGSVLGYTFGSGTRLTVV.

The chain has TRBV7-2 and TRBJ1-2, with 8 bases identical to TRBD1. Trimming took 4 bases from V and 0 from J; bases not matched to a gene: 1. Germline V gene data show CDR1 as SGHTA and CDR2 as FQGNSA. This CDR3 contains 14 residues. CDR3 amino acids: CASSWDRSNYGYTF. The DNA of the CDR3 is TGTGCCAGCAGCTGGGACAGGTCTAACTATGGCTACACCTTC.

The chain is built from TRBV5-1 and TRBJ2-3; 8 bases agree with TRBD2. The CDR3 covers 17 residues. The ends lost 0 bases at V and 5 bases at J; junction bases unmatched: 11. Germline CDR1 SGHRS, CDR2 YFSETQ. The CDR3 loop is CASSLGTTGGPKDTQYF. The DNA of the CDR3 is TGCGCCAGCAGCTTGGGGACAACGGGAGGGCCGAAAGATACGCAGTATTTT.

The rearrangement joins TRBV7-6 to TRBJ2-1; a possible D gene is TRBD2 (5 bases). The CDR3 runs to 16 residues. V was cut by 8 bases and J by 2 bases, with 19 bases left in between. Germline V CDR1 and CDR2: SGHVS, FNYEAQ. CDR3 sequence (DNA): TGTGCCAGCTCGGAGGTGCGGAACAAGCCCTACAATGAGCAGTTCTTC. It specifies CASSEVRNKPYNEQFF. Supplemented by reference TRBV7-6 and TRBJ2-1, the full variable domain reads GAGVSQSPRYKVTKRGQDVALRCDPISGHVSLYWYRQALGQGPEFLTYFNYEAQQDKSGLPNDRFSAERPEGSISTLTIQRTEQRDSAMYRCASSEVRNKPYNEQFFGPGTRLTVL.

The table lists this clone with a count of one. The V gene is TRBV19, the J gene TRBJ2-7, with 7 bases lining up with TRBD1. The CDR3 spans 13 residues. Germline V gene data show CDR1 as LNHDA and CDR2 as SQIVND (reference sequence). Losses at the gene ends were 5 bases for V and 6 bases for J; bases not matched to a gene: 7. CDR3 residues: CASSPQGSPEQYF. The CDR3 coding sequence is TGTGCCAGTAGTCCACAGGGGTCCCCCGAGCAGTACTTC. Full variable domain (outside the CDR3, taken from reference TRBV19 and TRBJ2-7): DGGITQSPKYLFRKEGQNVTLSCEQNLNHDAMYWYRQDPGQGLRLIYYSQIVNDFQKGDIAEGYSVSREKKESFPLTVTSAQKNPTAFYLCASSPQGSPEQYFGPGTRLTVT.

The chain joins TRBV19 to TRBJ1-5, with no clear D. Germline CDR1 is LNHDA and CDR2 is SQIVND (reference sequence). This CDR3 is built from 13 residues. Between the trimmed V and J ends, which lost 5 bases and 7 bases, there was a span of 12 bases. CDR3 residues: CASSAGLAQPQHF. CDR3 in DNA: TGTGCCAGTAGTGCTGGCCTGGCCCAGCCCCAGCATTTT.

The chain recombines TRBV28 with TRBJ2-2, with 10 bases lining up with TRBD2. The germline V gene encodes CDR1 MDHEN and CDR2 SYDVKM. After removal of 2 bases from V and 5 bases from J, the junction contained 5 bases not matched to a gene. The CDR3 spans 16 residues. For the CDR3, the DNA is TGTGCCAGCAGTTTAACTAGCGGGATAGGTACCGGGGAGCTGTTTTTT. It encodes CASSLTSGIGTGELFF.

The genes are TRBV10-2 and TRBJ2-7; 11 bases are shared with TRBD2. CDR1 is WSHSY and CDR2 is SAAADI in the germline V gene. This CDR3 spans 15 amino acids. V dropped 6 bases and J dropped 5; count of bases not matched to a gene: 9. The CDR3 region has the DNA TGCGCCAGCAGGGCAACTGGGACTAGCGGCAACGAGCAGTACTTC. Amino acids: CASRATGTSGNEQYF.

The chain carries TRBV6-5 and TRBJ2-7; D might be TRBD2 (6 bases). Deletions cut 6 bases from V and 0 bases from J, with 12 bases between. The CDR3 extends over 14 amino acids. Germline CDR1 is MNHEY and CDR2 is SVGAGI. The CDR3 nucleotides read TGTGCCAGCAGAACTAGGGACTCCTCCTACGAGCAGTACTTC. Translating it yields CASRTRDSSYEQYF.

The chain recombines TRBV11-2 with TRBJ2-5; perhaps TRBD2 as D (6 bases). Germline loops: CDR1 SGHAT, CDR2 FQNNGV. V gave up 7 bases and J gave up 4 bases, with 13 bases separating them. The CDR3 spans 13 residues. The CDR3 sequence: CASTPGGVETQYF. The CDR3 DNA reads TGTGCCAGCACCCCTGGAGGGGTAGAGACCCAGTACTTC.